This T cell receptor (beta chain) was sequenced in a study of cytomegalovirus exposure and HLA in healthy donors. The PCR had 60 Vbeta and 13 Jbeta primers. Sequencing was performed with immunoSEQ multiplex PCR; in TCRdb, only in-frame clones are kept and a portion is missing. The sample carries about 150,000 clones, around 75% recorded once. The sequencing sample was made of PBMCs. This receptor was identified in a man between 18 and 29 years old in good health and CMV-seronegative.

The CDR3 spells CASRSGEPNEQFF. CDR3 in DNA: TGTGCCAGCAGAAGCGGGGAACCCAATGAGCAGTTCTTC. The chain employs TRBV7-9 and TRBJ2-1, with 7 bases lining up with TRBD2. Germline-derived CDR1 and CDR2 are SEHNR and FQNEAQ (reference sequence). V lost 6 bases to trimming and J lost 6 bases; unmatched junction nucleotides: 5. This CDR3 region has 13 residues. The variable domain in full, completed from reference TRBV7-9 and TRBJ2-1, reads DTGVSQNPRHKITKRGQNVTFRCDPISEHNRLYWYRQTLGQGPEFLTYFQNEAQLEKSRLLSDRFSAERPKGSFSTLEIQRTEQGDSAMYLCASRSGEPNEQFFGPGTRLTVL.